The 6 T cell receptor beta chains below were found in one sample sequenced in a study of blood T cell repertoires in COVID-19. Only in-frame clones appear in the TCRdb table, and some are missing; sequencing was by immunoSEQ multiplex PCR. The table lists around 320,000 clones, approximately 86% of them singletons. Material: peripheral blood. The receptors derive from a man aged 18 to 30 with active or convalescent COVID-19.

The chain uses TRBV5-1 and TRBJ1-2; D remains unclear. The germline gives CDR1 SGHRS, CDR2 YFSETQ. This CDR3 contains 14 residues. Trimming removed 5 bases at V and 3 bases at J, with 14 bases between. In nucleotides, the CDR3 is TGCGCCAGCAGTGGGCTTCTGAGGGACTATGGCTACACCTTC. Its protein is CASSGLLRDYGYTF.

The V and J genes are TRBV21-1 and TRBJ1-2. TRBV21-1 is noted as a pseudogene. The CDR3 is 15 residues long. CDR3 sequence reads: CASSKDASGYYGYTF. DNA for the CDR3: TGTGCCAGCAGCAAAGATGCCTCGGGTTACTATGGCTACACCTTC.

The V and J genes are TRBV6-5 and TRBJ1-5; D may be TRBD1 (6 bases). The CDR3 spans 13 residues. Looked up from germline, CDR1 is MNHEY and CDR2 is SVGAGI. V was pared by 6 bases and J by 9 bases, with 15 bases between. CDR3 protein: CASREDSSLPQHF. CDR3 coding DNA: TGTGCCAGCAGAGAGGACAGTAGCTTGCCCCAGCATTTT.

A remark on this clone: Sequence at one end of the junction differs from germline and may be a read error. Within the sample, other DNA sequences also encode this same CDR3. The chain recombines TRBV7-2 with TRBJ2-3; 11 nucleotides agree with TRBD2. There are 15 residues in the CDR3. From germline, CDR1 is SGHTA and CDR2 FQGNSA. The CDR3 is CASSLAGGRADTQYF. The CDR3 coding sequence is TGTGCCAGCAGCCTAGCGGGGGGTCGGGCAGATACGCAGTATTTT. Full variable domain (remainder filled in from reference TRBV7-2 and TRBJ2-3): GAGVSQSPSNKVTEKGKDVELRCDPISGHTALYWYRQSLGQGLEFLIYFQGNSAPDKSGLPSDRFSAERTGGSVSTLTIQRTQQEDSAVYLCASSLAGGRADTQYFGPGTRLTVL.

The chain employs TRBV9 and TRBJ1-2; D call uncertain. From germline, CDR1 is SGDLS and CDR2 YYNGEE. The CDR3 contains 11 residues. Trimming took off 3 bases at V and 8 bases at J, with 8 bases between the two ends. CDR3 region: CASSESGGYTF. The CDR3 DNA is TGTGCCAGCAGCGAATCCGGGGGCTACACCTTC.

V usage is TRBV19 and J usage is TRBJ1-5; 7 positions agree with TRBD1. With V trimmed by 5 bases and J by 2 bases, 6 bases remained unmatched. The CDR3 is 15 amino acids. Germline CDR1 reads LNHDA; CDR2 reads SQIVND (reference sequence). CDR3 nucleotides: TGTGCCAGTAGTCCCCGGGACAGCGGCAATCAGCCCCAGCATTTT. Protein: CASSPRDSGNQPQHF.